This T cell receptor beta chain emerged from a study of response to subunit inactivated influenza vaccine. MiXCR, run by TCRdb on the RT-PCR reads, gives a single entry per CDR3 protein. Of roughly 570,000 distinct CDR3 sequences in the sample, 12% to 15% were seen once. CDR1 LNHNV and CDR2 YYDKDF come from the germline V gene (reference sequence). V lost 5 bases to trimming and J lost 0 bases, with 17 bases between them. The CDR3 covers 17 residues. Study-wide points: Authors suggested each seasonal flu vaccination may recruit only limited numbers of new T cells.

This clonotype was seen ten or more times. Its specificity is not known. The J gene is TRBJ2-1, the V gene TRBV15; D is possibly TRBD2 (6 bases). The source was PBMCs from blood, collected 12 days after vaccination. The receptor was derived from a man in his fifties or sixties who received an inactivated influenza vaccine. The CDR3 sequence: CATSPVVAESSYNEQFF. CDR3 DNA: TGTGCCACCAGCCCCGTGGTAGCGGAGAGCTCCTACAATGAGCAGTTCTTC.